Below, 6 T cell receptor beta chains from the same sample are listed, as sequenced in a study of T cell responses to AZD1222 COVID-19 vaccine. Method: immunoSEQ multiplex PCR; TCRdb's copy keeps in-frame clones and lacks some. The sample includes about 140,000 clones, over 85% of them seen just once. The specimen comprised peripheral blood, sampled on day 0 of AZD1222 vaccination. The receptors derive from an adult in good health.

The V and J genes are TRBV7-8 and TRBJ1-1; no clear D. Per germline, CDR1 SGHVS and CDR2 FQNEAQ. V shed 1 base and J shed 1 base, with 7 bases lying between them. The CDR3 contains 14 residues. CDR3 sequence (DNA): TGTGCCAGCAGCTTAGGTCCGGCGAACACTGAAGCTTTCTTT. Residues: CASSLGPANTEAFF.

The rearrangement joins TRBV5-1 to TRBJ2-1; 11 bases are shared with TRBD2. After removal of 4 bases from V and 0 bases from J, the junction contained 6 bases not matched to a gene. Germline lookup yields CDR1 SGHRS and CDR2 YFSETQ. This CDR3 has 17 residues. CDR3: CASSEGLAVSSYNEQFF. CDR3 sequence (DNA): TGCGCCAGCAGCGAGGGACTAGCGGTAAGCTCCTACAATGAGCAGTTCTTC.

The chain carries TRBV5-4 and TRBJ1-4, with TRBD1 identical over 8 bases. Germline V lookup: CDR1 SGHNT, CDR2 YYREEE (reference sequence). CDR3 length equals 13 residues. Trimming removed 3 bases from V and 7 bases from J; junction bases left unmatched: 2. This chain's CDR3 is CASSSQGGEKLFF. The CDR3 DNA sequence: TGTGCCAGCAGCTCACAGGGGGGTGAAAAACTGTTTTTT.

The DNA for the CDR3 is TGTGCCAGCTCACCACTTAACATCTACGAGCAGTACTTC. This codes for CASSPLNIYEQYF. The chain has TRBV18 and TRBJ2-7; D call uncertain. Per germline, CDR1 KGHSH and CDR2 LQKENI. The ends were cut back, 1 base at V and 3 bases at J, with 7 bases in the middle. The CDR3 loop spans 13 amino acids.

The V and J genes are TRBV15 and TRBJ2-1; tentatively, D is TRBD2 (6 bases). Germline V lookup: CDR1 LNHNV, CDR2 YYDKDF (reference sequence). CDR3 length equals 17 residues. V lost 3 bases to trimming and J lost 0 bases, with 15 bases between them. The CDR3 nucleotides are TGTGCCACCAGCAGCGTGAAGGGACTGAGCTCCTACAATGAGCAGTTCTTC. Translating gives CATSSVKGLSSYNEQFF.

The gene calls are TRBV19 and TRBJ1-1, with unresolved D. Trimming cost V 3 bases and J 5 bases, with 10 bases left between them. CDR1 is LNHDA, CDR2 SQIVND, per germline (reference sequence). This CDR3 is built from 13 residues. As DNA, the CDR3 is TGTGCCAGTAGTATCGCACCGGGGACTGAAGCTTTCTTT. Its protein is CASSIAPGTEAFF.